A selection of T cell receptor beta chains follows, all from one sample in a study of shared clonotypes between healthy human individuals. TCRdb's copy holds only in-frame clones and misses some; the assay was immunoSEQ multiplex PCR. The sample lists 600,000 to 800,000 clones; 72% were seen once. The sequencing input was memory CD4+ T cells sorted from blood. Every receptor here comes from a woman aged 25 to 39 in good health. The CDR3 runs from the conserved cysteine through the conserved F or W. The D gene is left open where the match is weak. A clone size is listed for some rows: how often the clone was seen (once, few, many), or a class if it is expanded.

13	TRBJ2-7	TRBD2	.	TRBV5-1	CASRAGTNYEQYF	TGCGCCAGCAGGGCCGGGACTAATTACGAGCAGTACTTC
12	TRBJ1-2	TRBD1	.	TRBV28	CASSRQGSSYTF	TGTGCCAGCAGCCGACAGGGCTCTAGCTACACCTTC
15	TRBJ2-5	.	.	TRBV7-9	CASSLFVGGEETQYF	TGTGCCAGCAGCTTATTTGTGGGGGGTGAGGAGACCCAGTACTTC
14	TRBJ2-2	TRBD1	.	TRBV7-9	CASSFGQGLGELFF	TGTGCCAGCAGCTTCGGACAGGGTCTCGGGGAGCTGTTTTTT
16	TRBJ1-5	TRBD1	.	TRBV28	CASSFRGTGKPQPQHF	TGTGCCAGCAGTTTCCGAGGGACAGGGAAGCCTCAGCCCCAGCATTTT
13	TRBJ2-1	.	.	TRBV13	CASSSFSYNEQFF	TGTGCCAGCAGCTCCTTCTCCTACAATGAGCAGTTCTTC
16	TRBJ1-6	TRBD1	.	TRBV19	CASSKHRGEYNSPLHF	TGTGCCAGTAGTAAACACAGGGGAGAGTATAATTCACCCCTCCACTTT
12	TRBJ2-2	.	.	TRBV6-6	CASRRGTGELFF	TGTGCCAGCAGGCGGGGCACCGGGGAGCTGTTTTTT
15	TRBJ1-5	TRBD1	.	TRBV25-1	CASSPLEQGNQPQHF	TGTGCCAGCAGTCCCCTCGAACAGGGGAATCAGCCCCAGCATTTT
18	TRBJ2-1	.	.	TRBV6-4	CASSDHRKHRRTINEQFF	TGTGCCAGCAGCGACCACAGGAAGCATCGGAGGACTATCAATGAGCAGTTCTTC
17	TRBJ1-1	.	many	TRBV4-1	CASSVVNLGFVDAEAFF	TGCGCCAGCAGCGTCGTCAACTTAGGGTTCGTCGACGCTGAAGCTTTCTTT
15	TRBJ2-3	TRBD2	.	TRBV6-5	CASSLTSGRADTQYF	TGTGCCAGCAGCCTGACTAGCGGGAGGGCAGATACGCAGTATTTT
15	TRBJ2-7	TRBD1	.	TRBV5-1	CASSLLGQGPYEQYF	TGCGCCAGCAGCTTGTTGGGACAGGGGCCCTACGAGCAGTACTTC
11	TRBJ2-5	.	.	TRBV20-1	CSARERQTQYF	TGCAGTGCTAGAGAGCGTCAGACCCAGTACTTC
14	TRBJ2-7	TRBD1	.	TRBV5-1	CASTEDRATYEQYF	TGCGCCAGCACGGAGGACAGGGCGACCTACGAGCAGTACTTC
13	TRBJ1-5	.	.	TRBV13	CASSIRPNQPQHF	TGTGCCAGCAGCATTAGGCCTAATCAGCCCCAGCATTTT
15	TRBJ2-7	TRBD1	.	TRBV5-8	CASSTPDRGLYEQYF	TGTGCCAGCAGCACCCCAGACAGGGGGCTATACGAGCAGTACTTC
15	TRBJ2-5	TRBD2	.	TRBV14	CASSPSGRGPETQYF	TGTGCCAGCAGTCCTAGCGGGAGGGGCCCAGAGACCCAGTACTTC
15	TRBJ1-1	.	.	TRBV7-8	CASSKKRDQNTEAFF	TGTGCCAGCAGCAAAAAAAGGGATCAGAACACTGAAGCTTTCTTT
16	TRBJ2-3	.	.	TRBV11-2	CASSFKLGARADTQYF	TGTGCCAGCAGCTTTAAGCTGGGGGCTAGAGCAGATACGCAGTATTTT
16	TRBJ2-6	.	.	TRBV9	CASSVATWPGANVLTF	TGTGCCAGCAGCGTAGCTACATGGCCTGGGGCCAACGTCCTGACTTTC
16	TRBJ2-2	TRBD1	.	TRBV28	CASSNRQGREVGELFF	TGTGCCAGCAGTAACCGACAGGGCCGCGAAGTCGGGGAGCTGTTTTTT
13	TRBJ2-7	.	.	TRBV5-4	CASSGTLSYEQYF	TGTGCCAGCAGCGGGACGTTATCCTACGAGCAGTACTTC
15	TRBJ2-2	TRBD1	.	TRBV30	CATRTGSANTGELFF	TGTGCCACAAGGACAGGGTCGGCGAACACCGGGGAGCTGTTTTTT